Sequencing of this TCR beta chain was carried out in a study of identical twins. The study's findings and limits: Models underestimated out-of-frame TCR alpha sharing in monozygotic twins. Low generation probability was overrepresented in out-of-frame alpha sequences shared by twins.

V lost 6 bases, J lost 0 bases, and 12 bases lay in between. This CDR3 comprises 15 residues. Germline lookup yields CDR1 SEHNR and CDR2 FQNEAQ (reference sequence). This clonotype was counted many times. The antigen remains undetermined. Each donor (without exception) was a healthy Caucasian. Addition of a universal primer site occurred through template switching, and cDNA carried unique molecular identifiers. TCRdb recomputed calls from the 5' RACE reads with MiXCR, one row per CDR3 protein. The sample consists of 200,000 to 300,000 distinct CDR3 sequences, roughly a tenth of them appearing once. The sequence derives from a man aged 50 to 59 in good health. Sequencing was performed on memory T cells sorted from blood. The chain combines TRBV7-9 with TRBJ2-1, with D unresolved. The CDR3 reads CASRAQSSSYNEQFF. CDR3 nucleotides: TGTGCCAGCAGGGCACAGTCTAGCTCCTACAATGAGCAGTTCTTC.